The text below deals with one TCR beta chain. This clone was detected only a few times. No antigen is known for it. Base qualities are not at hand, and no much larger clone is one base apart. The immunoSEQ Assay, a bias-controlled multiplex PCR, was used to amplify TCRbeta CDR3 regions from genomic DNA. The source study handled its data this way. The number of nucleated cells in each sample was estimated by amplification of reference gene primers within the assay. Sequence reads were collapsed and filtered to measure the absolute abundance of every unique TCRbeta CDR3 rearrangement. For each sample, productive Simpson clonality was calculated as the square root of Simpson's diversity index over productive rearrangements. TCRdb stores this immuneACCESS table with in-frame sequences only. Part of the clones is absent; in the studies checked, under half of the shortfall reflects unresolved V genes, and no reason is known for the rest. The DNA was the basis for D and trimming; V, J and clone size are from that table. The sample has about 30,000 clones on record, roughly two thirds of them singletons. The ten top clones hold approximately 16% of the sample.

At the junction V is shortened by 4 bases and J by 4 bases; bases outside the gene matches: 8. Spanning cysteine to phenylalanine, the CDR3 consists of 15 amino acids. Only the CDR3 portion is preserved as DNA: 45 bases, with reading frame beginning at the first base. CDR1 SGHNT and CDR2 YYREEE were looked up in the germline V gene (reference sequence). This specimen belongs to a study of blood T cell repertoires in COVID-19 (dated by TCRdb to about 2020). Some background on the complete study: The collaborator samples originated in the United States, Italy and Spain and spanned the acute and convalescent phases of COVID-19. The material from the prospective study consisted of cDNA or gDNA derived from T cells, B-cell-depleted T cells, or PBMCs. Deeply sampled blood TCRbeta repertoires from subjects exposed to, actively infected with, or recovered from COVID-19 were included in the dataset. A freely available public database, intended as a resource for researchers studying the immune response to SARS-CoV-2, is where the repertoires were released. The samples were drawn from two sources: the first 160 participants of the ongoing ImmuneRACE study, and fewer than 1,500 subjects contributed by 6 global collaborators. The sample metadata nearly always contained a de-identified subject ID, COVID-19 status, age in years and sex. Where available, HLA class I and class II types were taken from metadata supplied by the sample provider and were not determined by assay-based typing. The study at large found these results: How much clinical and demographic metadata was included differed by source and by participant, and the metadata was provided uncurated.

Each collaborating institution followed its own protocols to collect whole blood in K2EDTA tubes. For TCRbeta analysis, collaborators shipped samples as frozen whole blood, isolated PBMCs, or DNA extracted from either of those sample types. The sequence was collected from a human donor in a cohort sampled during active COVID-19. The sequence is built from TRBV5-4 and TRBJ2-5, with 9 junctional bases fitting TRBD2. Sequenced: peripheral blood. The CDR3 is CASSPTTAGGETQYF. The sequenced DNA is TGTGCCAGCAGCCCTACAACAGCGGGGGGAGAGACCCAGTACTTC.